The 26 T cell receptor beta chains listed next were all sequenced from one sample in a study of CD8+ T cells in alopecia areata. As the sequencing template, cDNA was produced by extracting RNA and reverse transcribing it. Produced via immunoSEQ multiplex PCR; TCRdb's table is partial and in-frame only. The data show about 220,000 clones, less than 75% seen once. Specified treatment: oral pan-JAK inhibitor, 5-10 mg twice daily. Material: CD4+ T cells sorted from blood, obtained at week 4, from a patient treated with tofacitinib. The receptor source for this set is a human donor with alopecia areata.

This clone was recorded many times. This rearrangement joins TRBV7-3 to TRBJ2-2; D is unresolved. V dropped 5 bases and J dropped 1 base, with 14 bases sitting between them. CDR1 SGHTA and CDR2 FQGTGA come from the germline V gene. CDR3 length equals 16 residues. The CDR3 sequence is CASSPTRVRNTGELFF. The CDR3 DNA is TGTGCCAGCAGCCCCACCCGGGTGAGGAACACCGGGGAGCTGTTTTTT.

The chain has TRBV5-6 and TRBJ1-1; D call uncertain. The CDR3 sequence is 11 residues long. CDR1 and CDR2 from the germline V gene are SGHDT and YYEEEE. V was clipped by 2 bases and J by 7 bases, with 6 bases between them. This chain's CDR3 is CASSFRDEAFF. The CDR3 DNA follows: TGTGCCAGCAGCTTCCGCGATGAAGCTTTCTTT.

This chain connects TRBV7-2 to TRBJ2-7, with TRBD1 matching 9 bases. Germline trimming cut 5 bases from V and 0 bases from J; bases unmatched to any gene: 5. CDR3 length: 15 amino acids. The germline gives CDR1 SGHTA, CDR2 FQGNSA. CDR3 DNA sequence: TGTGCCAGCAGCCTCGGACAGGGGATCTCCTACGAGCAGTACTTC. Its translation is CASSLGQGISYEQYF.

The chain combines TRBV10-3 with TRBJ1-2; D remains ambiguous. V lost 7 bases, J lost 6 bases, and 15 bases lay in between. Per germline, CDR1 ENHRY and CDR2 SYGVKD. CDR3 length: 13 residues. The CDR3 coding sequence is TGTGCCATCAAAGGTACCGAGGGAGATGGCTACACCTTC. Translating gives CAIKGTEGDGYTF.

This sequence joins TRBV19 and TRBJ1-2; D is perhaps TRBD1 (6 bases). The germline V and J ends were trimmed by 7 bases and 4 bases, with 10 bases remaining between them. The germline gives CDR1 LNHDA, CDR2 SQIVND (reference sequence). The CDR3 length is 12 residues. The CDR3 loop reads CASTDRTYGYTF. In nucleotides, the CDR3 is TGTGCCAGTACGGACAGAACCTATGGCTACACCTTC.

J is TRBJ2-1 and V is TRBV6-5, with unresolved D. The germline V and J ends were trimmed by 2 bases and 7 bases, with 12 bases remaining between them. The germline CDR1 and CDR2 sequences are MNHEY and SVGAGI. There are 14 residues in the CDR3. The CDR3 loop reads CASSYTTWGNEQFF. The CDR3 DNA follows: TGTGCCAGCAGTTACACCACCTGGGGAAATGAGCAGTTCTTC.

The chain employs TRBV4-3 and TRBJ1-6; D unclear. The germline V gene encodes CDR1 LGHNA and CDR2 YSLEER. The length of the CDR3 is 13 residues. Trimming took 1 base from V and 9 from J, leaving 7 bases between them. CDR3 amino acids: CASSQVATSPLHF. CDR3 sequence (DNA): TGCGCCAGCAGCCAAGTCGCAACTTCACCCCTCCACTTT.

This clone has a handful of counts. Within the sample, other DNA sequences also encode this same CDR3. CDR3 sequence (DNA): TGTGCCAGCTCACCGGTTGGTGCCGGGAACACTGAAGCTTTCTTT. This sequence encodes CASSPVGAGNTEAFF. The chain joins TRBV18 to TRBJ1-1, with D uncertain. Between the trimmed V and J ends, which lost 3 bases and 1 base, there was a span of 12 bases. CDR3 length: 15 amino acids. Looked up from germline, CDR1 is KGHSH and CDR2 is LQKENI.

The J gene is TRBJ1-1, the V gene TRBV9; D is unresolved. V lost 2 bases, J lost 0 bases, and 5 bases lay in between. This CDR3 comprises 13 residues. From germline, CDR1 is SGDLS and CDR2 YYNGEE. Here the CDR3 reads CASSVRMNTEAFF. In DNA form, the CDR3 reads TGTGCCAGCAGCGTGAGGATGAACACTGAAGCTTTCTTT.

CDR3 loop: CFGRSAGRNTEAFF. Here the CDR3 DNA reads TGTTTCGGCCGGTCGGCAGGGAGGAACACTGAAGCTTTCTTT. The gene calls are TRBV30 and TRBJ1-1; a weak D match, TRBD1 (5 bases). Germline V gives CDR1 GTSNPN, CDR2 SVGIG (reference sequence). This CDR3 has 14 amino acids. Variable domain in full (rest from reference TRBV30 and TRBJ1-1): SQTIHQWPATLVQPVGSPLSLECTVEGTSNPNLYWYRQAAGRGLQLLFYSVGIGQISSEVPQNLSASRPQDRQFILSSKKLLLSDSGFYLCFGRSAGRNTEAFFGQGTRLTVV.

This clone turned up a few times. The chain uses TRBV9 and TRBJ1-2; 9 nucleotides agree with TRBD1. The CDR3 runs to 15 residues. CDR1 SGDLS and CDR2 YYNGEE come from the germline V gene. The ends lost 3 bases at V and 4 bases at J; junction bases unmatched: 7. CDR3: CASSDGTGRGYGYTF. The CDR3 bases are TGTGCCAGCAGCGATGGGACAGGGAGAGGCTATGGCTACACCTTC.

The rearrangement uses TRBV7-2 and TRBJ2-2; TRBD1 matches at 7 bases. CDR3 length: 16 residues. With 5 bases clipped from V and 1 base from J, the junction kept 7 bases outside the gene matches. Germline-derived CDR1 and CDR2 are SGHTA and FQGNSA. CDR3 coding DNA: TGTGCCAGCAGCGTACAGGGGATGATGAACACCGGGGAGCTGTTTTTT. Protein sequence: CASSVQGMMNTGELFF.

This clone has a handful of counts. The chain carries TRBV14 and TRBJ2-5, with a weak D call TRBD2 (6 bases). With 5 bases removed from V and 5 bases from J, the gap between germline ends came to 18 bases. The CDR3 runs to 15 residues. Germline values: CDR1 SGHDN, CDR2 FVKESK. The CDR3 spells CASSIKLGGRETQYF. The CDR3, as DNA: TGTGCCAGCAGCATAAAACTGGGGGGTCGGGAGACCCAGTACTTC.

The chain uses TRBV30 and TRBJ2-1, with a weak D call TRBD1 (5 bases). Deletions cut 5 bases from V and 0 bases from J, with 5 bases between. From germline, CDR1 is GTSNPN and CDR2 SVGIG (reference sequence). The CDR3 length is 12 residues. DNA for the CDR3: TGTGCCTGGGACAGCTCCTACAATGAGCAGTTCTTC. This codes for CAWDSSYNEQFF.

The table lists this clone with a few counts. V usage is TRBV12-5 and J usage is TRBJ1-5, with no clear D. Per germline, CDR1 LGHNT and CDR2 FRNRAP. CDR3 size: 14 residues. Between the trimmed V and J ends, which lost 2 bases and 3 bases, there was a span of 8 bases. CDR3 DNA sequence: TGTGCTAGTGGTTTGACCGGAGACAATCAGCCCCAGCATTTT. Translated: CASGLTGDNQPQHF.

The chain combines TRBV27 with TRBJ2-3, with TRBD1 as a possible D gene (6 bases). Germline V gives CDR1 MNHEY, CDR2 SMNVEV (reference sequence). The V gene lost 2 bases and the J gene lost 5 bases, with 11 bases spanning the gap. This CDR3 is built from 14 residues. The CDR3 region has the DNA TGTGCCAGCAGTTTAGGGCAGGGGCAAGATACGCAGTATTTT. It is translated as CASSLGQGQDTQYF.

This rearrangement joins TRBV4-3 to TRBJ1-5; unclear D gene. There are 13 residues in the CDR3. CDR1 is LGHNA, CDR2 YSLEER, per germline. Trimming took off 0 bases at V and 3 bases at J, with 3 bases between the two ends. The DNA for the CDR3 is TGCGCCAGCAGCCAAGATGTCAATCAGCCCCAGCATTTT. This codes for CASSQDVNQPQHF.

The rearrangement uses TRBV2 and TRBJ2-6; D possibly corresponds to TRBD1 (6 bases). This CDR3 comprises 16 residues. Trimming shortened V by 5 bases and J by 0 bases, and 11 bases separated the two germline ends. CDR1 is SNHLY and CDR2 is FYNNEI in the germline V gene. Here the CDR3 reads CASSQQGRSGANVLTF. In nucleotides, the CDR3 is TGTGCCAGCAGTCAACAGGGCCGCTCTGGGGCCAACGTCCTGACTTTC.

The J gene is TRBJ1-1, the V gene TRBV10-3; D unclear. The V gene's germline CDR1 is ENHRY and CDR2 SYGVKD. Deletions cut 6 bases from V and 7 bases from J, with 15 bases between. The CDR3 covers 13 residues. The CDR3 nucleotides read TGTGCCATCAGACGAGACGTCCGAAATGAAGCTTTCTTT. This gives the protein CAIRRDVRNEAFF.

The rearrangement joins TRBV5-1 to TRBJ2-7; D gene uncertain. There are 16 residues in the CDR3. Germline CDR1 SGHRS, CDR2 YFSETQ. The V gene lost 4 bases and the J gene lost 0 bases, with 17 bases spanning the gap. The CDR3 loop is CASSLAPGRGSYEQYF. The CDR3 bases are TGCGCCAGCAGCCTTGCTCCTGGACGCGGCTCCTACGAGCAGTACTTC.

CDR3 residues: CASSLALDALGGYTF. As DNA, the CDR3 is TGTGCCAGCAGCTTAGCGTTGGACGCCCTGGGCGGCTACACCTTC. The chain recombines TRBV7-2 with TRBJ1-2; D unresolved. Trimming removed 0 bases from V and 8 bases from J, with 16 bases in between. The germline V gene has CDR1 SGHTA and CDR2 FQGNSA. The CDR3 loop spans 15 amino acids.

The V and J genes are TRBV30 and TRBJ1-5; possibly TRBD1 for D (5 bases). The CDR3 totals 13 residues. Germline V lookup: CDR1 GTSNPN, CDR2 SVGIG (reference sequence). V was trimmed by 0 bases and J by 6 bases, leaving 9 bases between them. CDR3 bases: TGTGCCTGGAGTGTAAGGGACGGTCAGCCCCAGCATTTT. It specifies CAWSVRDGQPQHF.

V and J are TRBV11-2 and TRBJ2-3, with a weak D call TRBD1 (6 bases). CDR3 length: 17 amino acids. Germline V lookup: CDR1 SGHAT, CDR2 FQNNGV. The V and J ends lost 5 bases and 2 bases respectively, with 20 bases between them. The CDR3 region has the DNA TGTGCCAGCAGCCAACGAGCCGGGACAAACCCCACAGATACGCAGTATTTT. It encodes CASSQRAGTNPTDTQYF.

The genes are TRBV9 and TRBJ2-5; TRBD2 matches 7 bases. Germline trimming cut 7 bases from V and 3 bases from J; bases unmatched to any gene: 3. From germline, CDR1 is SGDLS and CDR2 YYNGEE. The CDR3 loop spans 12 amino acids. CDR3 amino acids: CASRGLEETQYF. The CDR3 nucleotides read TGTGCCAGCCGAGGACTAGAAGAGACCCAGTACTTC.

V is TRBV4-1 and J is TRBJ2-7, with 9 bases that match TRBD1. Germline V gives CDR1 MGHRA, CDR2 YSYEKL. V shed 0 bases, J shed 4 bases, and the junction held 10 bases outside the gene matches. CDR3 length: 17 residues. The CDR3 here is CASSQEWLRDRDYEQYF. The CDR3 bases are TGCGCCAGCAGCCAAGAATGGTTGAGGGACAGGGATTACGAGCAGTACTTC.

CDR3 in DNA: TGTGCCAGCAGGAAAGGGACAGGGGAGCCAAGCAATCAGCCCCAGCATTTT. Protein: CASRKGTGEPSNQPQHF. The V call is TRBV27, the J call TRBJ1-5; 10 positions agree with TRBD1. The CDR3 sequence is 17 residues long. Trimming took 6 bases from V and 1 from J; bases not matched to a gene: 9. Germline V gene sequence: CDR1 MNHEY, CDR2 SMNVEV (reference sequence).